One and the same sample provided the 10 T cell receptor beta chains below, sequenced in a study of T-cell reconstitution after alpha-beta-depleted transplantation in children. Unique molecular identifiers were built into the TCRbeta library. Each CDR3 protein gets one entry after TCRdb re-called the PCR reads with MiXCR. The sample has about 110,000 distinct CDR3 sequences, 5.5% to 6.5% seen once. The sample was PBMCs, mostly from graft donor cells, taken 360 days after TCRalphabeta/CD19-depleted stem cell transplant. These receptors all come from a male patient between 2 and 10 years old who had a stem cell transplant for acute lymphoblastic leukemia, so the T cells may come from the graft donor.

This clonotype was counted ten times or more. The rearrangement links TRBV28 to TRBJ2-7, with TRBD1 identical over 7 bases. Germline V gives CDR1 MDHEN, CDR2 SYDVKM. This CDR3 has 16 residues. The junction had 7 bases not matched to a gene; V was cut back by 1 base and J by 1 base. As DNA, the CDR3 is TGTGCCAGCAGTTTATACCCTCCAGGGGGATCCTACGAGCAGTACTTC. Protein: CASSLYPPGGSYEQYF.

This clonotype showed up just a few times. The chain has TRBV5-1 and TRBJ2-7, with D tentatively TRBD1 (5 bases). The CDR3 length is 16 residues. V lost 0 bases, J lost 4 bases, and 17 bases lay in between. The germline V gene has CDR1 SGHRS and CDR2 YFSETQ. For the CDR3, the DNA is TGCGCCAGCAGCTTGGAGCAGGGTCCCTCGAGATACGAGCAGTACTTC. This translates into CASSLEQGPSRYEQYF.

This clonotype appeared many times. The chain links TRBV4-3 to TRBJ2-2; D is unresolved. The V end was cut by 3 bases, the J end by 4 bases, with 9 bases between. The germline V gene encodes CDR1 LGHNA and CDR2 YSLEER. The CDR3 is made up of 14 amino acids. The CDR3, as DNA: TGCGCCAGCAGCCACAACGCAGGCACCGGGGAGCTGTTTTTT. The encoded protein is CASSHNAGTGELFF.

This clonotype was seen at least ten times. The chain recombines TRBV3-1 with TRBJ2-2; the match to TRBD1 covers 8 bases. CDR3 length: 12 amino acids. In germline, CDR1 is LGHDT, CDR2 YNNKEL (reference sequence). Trimming took 4 bases from V and 14 from J; bases not matched to a gene: 6. The CDR3 loop is CASSPGGRVLFF. CDR3 nucleotide sequence: TGTGCCAGCAGCCCAGGGGGCAGGGTCCTGTTTTTT.

This clonotype was counted ten times or more. The chain couples TRBV5-1 to TRBJ2-1, with unresolved D. Trimming removed 4 bases at V and 0 bases at J, with 8 bases between. The CDR3 runs 14 residues. CDR1 SGHRS and CDR2 YFSETQ come from the germline V gene. The DNA of the CDR3 is TGCGCCAGCAGCGGGTCACCCTCCTACAATGAGCAGTTCTTC. Protein: CASSGSPSYNEQFF.

This clonotype was found many times. This chain uses TRBV9 with TRBJ2-1, with a possible D match to TRBD1 (7 bases). V shed 7 bases and J shed 9 bases, with 20 bases lying between them. Germline CDR1 reads SGDLS; CDR2 reads YYNGEE. The CDR3 covers 14 residues. The CDR3 DNA reads as TGTGCCAGCGGGGACTCTCCTAGGGACAGTGAGCAGTTCTTC. Translated, it gives CASGDSPRDSEQFF.

This chain links TRBV7-9 with TRBJ2-3; D possibly corresponds to TRBD2 (6 bases). Trimming took 5 bases from V and 2 from J, leaving 17 bases between them. The CDR3 covers 16 residues. Germline V gene sequence: CDR1 SEHNR, CDR2 FQNEAQ (reference sequence). The CDR3 region has the DNA TGTGCCAGCAGCCACCGGCGGGACCGACCCACAGATACGCAGTATTTT. Its translation is CASSHRRDRPTDTQYF.

CDR3 nucleotides: TGTGCCAGCAACGTCCTGGGACAGGGAGGTAATCAGCCCCAGCATTTT. It encodes CASNVLGQGGNQPQHF. J is TRBJ1-5 and V is TRBV28; 9 nucleotides line up with TRBD1. This CDR3 spans 16 amino acids. The J segment lost 4 bases and the V segment lost 7 bases, leaving 11 bases of the junction unmatched. Germline loops: CDR1 MDHEN, CDR2 SYDVKM. Based on the CDR3 plus reference TRBV28 and TRBJ1-5, the full variable domain is DVKVTQSSRYLVKRTGEKVFLECVQDMDHENMFWYRQDPGLGLRLIYFSYDVKMKEKGDIPEGYSVSREKKERFSLILESASTNQTSMYLCASNVLGQGGNQPQHFGDGTRLSIL.

In this sample, this clonotype turned up a few times. V usage is TRBV6-5 and J usage is TRBJ2-1; D gene uncertain. CDR1 is MNHEY and CDR2 is SVGAGI in the germline V gene. V lost 3 bases, J lost 4 bases, and 7 bases lay in between. The CDR3 spans 13 residues. The CDR3 loop is CASSYRGYNEQFF. The CDR3 bases are TGTGCCAGCAGTTATCGCGGATACAATGAGCAGTTCTTC.

At least ten counts were recorded for this clonotype. The V gene is TRBV14, the J gene TRBJ2-7; no definite D call. Trimming took off 1 base at V and 2 bases at J, with 6 bases between the two ends. CDR1 and CDR2 from the germline V gene are SGHDN and FVKESK. The CDR3 is made up of 13 amino acids. The CDR3 region is CASSQGGPYEQYF. In DNA, the CDR3 is TGTGCCAGCAGCCAAGGTGGCCCCTACGAGCAGTACTTC. Full variable domain (outside the CDR3, taken from reference TRBV14 and TRBJ2-7): EAGVTQFPSHSVIEKGQTVTLRCDPISGHDNLYWYRRVMGKEIKFLLHFVKESKQDESGMPNNRFLAERTGGTYSTLKVQPAELEDSGVYFCASSQGGPYEQYFGPGTRLTVT.